Following are 23 T cell receptor beta chains from one sample sequenced in a study of shared clonotypes between healthy human individuals (dated by TCRdb to 2020 to 2021). The method behind the library was the immunoSEQ multiplex PCR assay. Sourced from immuneACCESS, this table was stored by TCRdb with only in-frame sequences that have V and J called. A share of the clones is absent; for the studies checked, an unresolved V gene accounts for under half, and the remainder has no known explanation. This sample has around 1.6 million clones in its table, and 95% to 99% of those were observed once. Less than 0.55% of the sample belongs to the ten largest clones. The specimen sequenced was naive CD4+ T cells sorted from blood. The sample's cell subset or site, from its label and the paper: CD45RA+ positively selected. The receptors were gathered from a man aged 25-45 years in good health.

This sequence joins TRBV4-1 and TRBJ2-1, with D perhaps given as TRBD1 or TRBD2 (5 bases each). V gave up 4 bases and J gave up 9 bases, with 16 bases separating them. Germline values: CDR1 MGHRA, CDR2 YSYEKL. The CDR3 has 14 amino acids. The DNA of the CDR3 is TGCGCCAGCAGCCGCCGAGGGGCCGTGGGTGAGCAGTTCTTC. Protein: CASSRRGAVGEQFF.

The chain recombines TRBV5-1 with TRBJ2-2; perhaps D is TRBD1 or TRBD2 (5 bases each). This CDR3 contains 15 residues. The V gene lost 4 bases and the J gene lost 4 bases, with 14 bases spanning the gap. Germline CDR1 reads SGHRS; CDR2 reads YFSETQ. The chain's CDR3 is CASSPGPRVTGELFF. CDR3 nucleotide sequence: TGCGCCAGCAGCCCGGGACCCCGAGTCACCGGGGAGCTGTTTTTT.

CDR3 bases: TGTGCCAGCACCGTCGACAGGGGGCGGGGAGAGACCCAGTACTTC. The encoded protein is CASTVDRGRGETQYF. The chain uses TRBV11-2 and TRBJ2-5; TRBD1 agrees at 10 bases. With V trimmed by 7 bases and J by 4 bases, 9 bases remained unmatched. The CDR3 is made up of 15 amino acids. Germline V lookup: CDR1 SGHAT, CDR2 FQNNGV.

This chain links TRBV21-1 with TRBJ2-3; the table assigns TRBD2, which was not confirmed against the DNA. TRBV21-1 is recorded as a pseudogene. This CDR3 contains 14 residues. The CDR3 region has the DNA TGTGCCAGCGGCGGGGAGGGTTCGGCAGATACGCAGTATTTT. This sequence encodes CASGGEGSADTQYF.

The chain recombines TRBV6-1 with TRBJ1-2; no definite D call. The germline V gene encodes CDR1 MNHNS and CDR2 SASEGT. The CDR3 runs to 14 residues. The V and J ends lost 2 bases and 9 bases respectively, with 16 bases between them. The CDR3 loop reads CASSEQGVFKRYTF. DNA for the CDR3: TGTGCCAGCAGTGAACAAGGAGTCTTTAAGCGCTACACCTTC.

The V gene is TRBV19, the J gene TRBJ1-1, with 8 bases identical to TRBD1. After removal of 5 bases from V and 5 bases from J, the junction contained 4 bases not matched to a gene. The CDR3 consists of 13 residues. Germline V gene lookup returns CDR1 LNHDA and CDR2 SQIVND (reference sequence). The CDR3 sequence: CASSLQGGTEAFF. CDR3 coding DNA: TGTGCCAGTAGTCTACAGGGGGGGACTGAAGCTTTCTTT.

The chain is built from TRBV20-1 and TRBJ2-7; D remains unclear. V shed 7 bases and J shed 1 base, with 8 bases lying between them. Germline CDR1 and CDR2: DFQATT and SNEGSKA (reference sequence). CDR3 length: 11 residues. The CDR3 DNA reads as TGCAGTGGGCAGGCTTCCTACGAGCAGTACTTC. Its protein product is CSGQASYEQYF.

This chain connects TRBV6-5 to TRBJ1-2; 8 nucleotides align to TRBD1. This CDR3 has 12 amino acids. The J segment lost 9 bases and the V segment lost 7 bases, leaving 7 bases of the junction unmatched. The germline gives CDR1 MNHEY, CDR2 SVGAGI. This CDR3 is CASTGTGIRYTF. For the CDR3, the DNA is TGTGCCAGCACCGGGACAGGCATTCGCTACACCTTC.

The V gene is TRBV29-1, the J gene TRBJ2-7, with 9 nucleotides matching TRBD2. The CDR3 totals 12 residues. Germline V gene sequence: CDR1 SQVTM, CDR2 ANQGSEA. The trim removed 4 bases at V and 6 bases at J, leaving 4 bases unmatched. The CDR3 reads CSVGGGGGEQYF. The CDR3 nucleotides read TGCAGCGTTGGCGGGGGGGGTGGCGAGCAGTACTTC.

The chain carries TRBV25-1 and TRBJ2-1, with 16 bases lining up with TRBD2. Germline V CDR1 and CDR2: MGHDK, SYGVNS. J lost 4 bases, V lost 3 bases, and 6 bases had no gene match. This CDR3 contains 18 residues. CDR3 nucleotide sequence: TGTGCCAGCAGTGATGTGGGGACTAGCGGGAGGGTATACAATGAGCAGTTCTTC. It translates to CASSDVGTSGRVYNEQFF. Using reference TRBV25-1 and TRBJ2-1 for the parts outside the CDR3, the full variable domain is EADIYQTPRYLVIGTGKKITLECSQTMGHDKMYWYQQDPGMELHLIHYSYGVNSTEKGDLSSESTVSRIRTEHFPLTLESARPSHTSQYLCASSDVGTSGRVYNEQFFGPGTRLTVL.

The chain uses TRBV19 and TRBJ2-1, with D maybe TRBD2 (6 bases). Germline loops: CDR1 LNHDA, CDR2 SQIVND (reference sequence). Trimming removed 6 bases from V and 9 bases from J, with 15 bases in between. The CDR3 has 13 amino acids. CDR3 coding DNA: TGTGCCAGTAGCCCGGGACTTTCGTCTGAGCAGTTCTTC. This translates into CASSPGLSSEQFF.

The CDR3 sequence is CASSSTGVNTGELFF. CDR3 sequence (DNA): TGCGCCAGCAGCTCGACAGGGGTTAACACCGGGGAGCTGTTTTTT. V is TRBV5-1 and J is TRBJ2-2, with 8 nucleotides matching TRBD1. The CDR3 is 15 amino acids. Germline assignment: CDR1 SGHRS and CDR2 YFSETQ. Trimming removed 3 bases from V and 2 bases from J; junction bases left unmatched: 3. Filled out from reference TRBV5-1 and TRBJ2-2, the complete variable domain reads KAGVTQTPRYLIKTRGQQVTLSCSPISGHRSVSWYQQTPGQGLQFLFEYFSETQRNKGNFPGRFSGRQFSNSRSEMNVSTLELGDSALYLCASSSTGVNTGELFFGEGSRLTVL.

The chain links TRBV5-1 to TRBJ2-3; D is uncertain. Per germline, CDR1 SGHRS and CDR2 YFSETQ. Between the trimmed V and J ends, which lost 5 bases and 0 bases, there was a span of 10 bases. The CDR3 covers 14 residues. The CDR3 nucleotides read TGCGCCAGCAGTGGCGGAACTAGCACAGATACGCAGTATTTT. This codes for CASSGGTSTDTQYF.

V usage is TRBV7-9 and J usage is TRBJ1-4; no definite D call. Trimming stripped 5 bases from V and 3 bases from J, with 7 bases between. The CDR3 length is 13 residues. The V gene's germline CDR1 is SEHNR and CDR2 FQNEAQ (reference sequence). CDR3 amino acids: CASSRRANEKLFF. The CDR3 bases are TGTGCCAGCAGCCGCCGGGCTAATGAAAAACTGTTTTTT.

The rearrangement joins TRBV19 to TRBJ2-5; a weak D match, TRBD1 (5 bases). V was cut by 1 base and J by 2 bases, with 11 bases left in between. This CDR3 has 15 amino acids. CDR1 is LNHDA and CDR2 is SQIVND in the germline V gene (reference sequence). CDR3 region: CASSIAAGPQETQYF. CDR3 sequence (DNA): TGTGCCAGTAGTATAGCGGCAGGGCCGCAAGAGACCCAGTACTTC.

In DNA form, the CDR3 reads TGTGCCAGCAGTGTCAAAGGTTCGACCGAAGCTTTCTTT. Its protein is CASSVKGSTEAFF. The rearrangement uses TRBV6-1 and TRBJ1-1; D not resolved. The ends were cut back, 4 bases at V and 8 bases at J, with 14 bases in the middle. Germline CDR1 is MNHNS and CDR2 is SASEGT. This CDR3 has 13 residues.

This chain connects TRBV18 to TRBJ1-2; possibly TRBD1 for D (5 bases). Germline V gene data show CDR1 as KGHSH and CDR2 as LQKENI. The CDR3 runs to 15 residues. V was shortened by 6 bases and J by 0 bases, with 14 bases between the two germline ends. The CDR3 spells CASSQLDTANYGYTF. The CDR3 nucleotides read TGTGCCAGCTCGCAACTGGACACCGCTAACTATGGCTACACCTTC.

The rearrangement links TRBV2 to TRBJ2-1; D remains unclear. The CDR3 is made up of 12 amino acids. CDR1 and CDR2 from the germline V gene are SNHLY and FYNNEI. The V end lost 4 bases, the J end lost 9 bases, and 10 bases lay between the germline ends. CDR3 region: CASSAERSEQFF. The DNA of the CDR3 is TGTGCCAGCAGTGCCGAGCGCAGTGAGCAGTTCTTC.

The rearrangement joins TRBV7-9 to TRBJ2-1; 9 bases are shared with TRBD2. This CDR3 contains 16 residues. The germline gives CDR1 SEHNR, CDR2 FQNEAQ (reference sequence). The ends lost 5 bases at V and 5 bases at J; junction bases unmatched: 10. In DNA, the CDR3 is TGTGCCAGCAGCCCTAGCGGGGCCGTACCCCACAATGAGCAGTTCTTC. Amino acid sequence: CASSPSGAVPHNEQFF.

This clone was picked up one time. The DNA for the CDR3 is TGCGCCAGCAGCTTGACCCCACCAGGCACAGATACGCAGTATTTT. Translated, it gives CASSLTPPGTDTQYF. The chain has TRBV5-1 and TRBJ2-3; D is unclear. The CDR3 consists of 15 residues. Trimming pared 1 base from V and 1 base from J, leaving 10 bases between. Germline loops: CDR1 SGHRS, CDR2 YFSETQ.

With regard to this clone: Other nucleotide sequences in the sample specify the same CDR3. The J gene is TRBJ2-1, the V gene TRBV11-3; D not certain. The CDR3 sequence is 14 residues long. Trimming took off 0 bases at V and 0 bases at J, with 3 bases between the two ends. Germline V gene data show CDR1 as SGHNT and CDR2 as YENEEA. CDR3 bases: TGTGCCAGCAGCTTAGACAGCTCCTACAATGAGCAGTTCTTC. Its translation is CASSLDSSYNEQFF.

The chain couples TRBV28 to TRBJ2-7; 8 bases line up with TRBD1. The CDR3 runs to 12 residues. The trim removed 3 bases at V and 9 bases at J, leaving 4 bases unmatched. Germline V CDR1 and CDR2: MDHEN, SYDVKM. As DNA, the CDR3 is TGTGCCAGCAGTTTCCCTGACAGGGGGCAGTACTTC. As protein: CASSFPDRGQYF.

The chain is built from TRBV5-5 and TRBJ1-1, with D possibly TRBD1 on 5 matching bases. V lost 0 bases and J lost 3, with 6 bases in between. CDR1 and CDR2 (germline): SGHKS, YYEKEE (reference sequence). CDR3 size: 13 residues. The DNA for the CDR3 is TGTGCCAGCAGCTTGGTACAGGACACTGAAGCTTTCTTT. The encoded protein is CASSLVQDTEAFF.